This T cell receptor beta chain comes out of a study of shared clonotypes between healthy human individuals. Broader study findings: Generation probability values for non-shared clonotypes were lower than those for clonotypes shared by all four donors. Of the naive CD4 clonotypes, roughly 5.5% were shared across a few donors. The rarefaction results pointed to incomplete sorted-subset sequencing despite large depth. Larger estimated richness was generally seen in naive subsets than in memory subsets.

There are many counts of this clone. Its antigen is undetermined. Sequencing was performed with immunoSEQ multiplex PCR; in TCRdb, only in-frame clones are kept and a portion is missing. This table holds millions of clones, 90% to 95% found once. The V and J ends lost 4 bases and 3 bases, in that order; junction bases with no gene match: 6. The CDR3 spans 15 residues. CDR1 and CDR2 from the germline V gene are SGDLS and YYNGEE. The clonotype comes from a man between 18 and 35 years old in good health. Material for sequencing was naive CD4+ T cells sorted from blood. Subset indicated: CD45RA+ positively selected. This chain links TRBV9 with TRBJ1-2; 10 bases are shared with TRBD1. The CDR3 DNA sequence: TGTGCCAGCAGCTCTCGGACAGGGGGAGACTATGGCTACACCTTC. Its translation: CASSSRTGGDYGYTF.